Below, 29 T cell receptor beta chains from the same sample are listed, as sequenced in a study of PD-L1 blockade in urothelial cancer. TCRdb keeps only in-frame clones here, not all; method: immunoSEQ multiplex PCR. The sample consists of about 86,000 clones, approximately 87% of them appearing once. Time point reported: pretreatment peripheral blood. The sequenced sample was PBMCs, obtained around atezolizumab (anti-PD-L1) treatment. Every receptor here comes from a man between 60 and 75 years old with urothelial cancer.

This sequence joins TRBV7-9 and TRBJ1-2; 10 nucleotides agree with TRBD1. V was pared by 4 bases and J by 7 bases, with 9 bases of the junction left unmatched. The CDR3 is 15 amino acids. Germline V gene data show CDR1 as SEHNR and CDR2 as FQNEAQ (reference sequence). The CDR3 reads CASSYPGQGRFGYTF. The CDR3 region has the DNA TGTGCCAGCAGCTACCCGGGACAGGGGAGGTTTGGCTACACCTTC. The variable domain in full, with the rest retrieved from reference TRBV7-9 and TRBJ1-2, is DTGVSQNPRHKITKRGQNVTFRCDPISEHNRLYWYRQTLGQGPEFLTYFQNEAQLEKSRLLSDRFSAERPKGSFSTLEIQRTEQGDSAMYLCASSYPGQGRFGYTFGSGTRLTVV.

The V and J genes are TRBV19 and TRBJ2-3; D is ambiguous. The CDR3 extends over 13 amino acids. V gave up 7 bases and J gave up 6 bases, with 14 bases separating them. Germline values: CDR1 LNHDA, CDR2 SQIVND (reference sequence). In nucleotides, the CDR3 is TGTGCCAGTAAGACGCACAAACAGGATACGCAGTATTTT. Amino acid sequence: CASKTHKQDTQYF.

The chain combines TRBV5-1 with TRBJ2-3, with 7 nucleotides matching TRBD2. CDR3 length: 15 residues. The V and J ends lost 0 bases and 6 bases, in that order; junction bases with no gene match: 7. Germline lookup yields CDR1 SGHRS and CDR2 YFSETQ. The chain's CDR3 is CASSLEAGRWDTQYF. CDR3 sequence (DNA): TGCGCCAGCAGCTTGGAAGCGGGAAGGTGGGATACGCAGTATTTT.

This rearrangement joins TRBV9 to TRBJ1-3; 7 nucleotides agree with TRBD1. CDR3 size: 18 residues. CDR1 SGDLS and CDR2 YYNGEE come from the germline V gene. Losses at the gene ends were 0 bases for V and 0 bases for J; bases not matched to a gene: 9. In DNA, the CDR3 is TGTGCCAGCAGCGTAGCAGACAGACAGGGAGTCTCTGGAAACACCATATATTTT. It yields the protein CASSVADRQGVSGNTIYF.

The rearrangement joins TRBV19 to TRBJ1-2; D is ambiguous. The CDR3 contains 14 residues. The V and J ends lost 1 base and 2 bases respectively, with 8 bases between them. The germline CDR1 and CDR2 sequences are LNHDA and SQIVND (reference sequence). Written as DNA, the CDR3 is TGTGCCAGTAGTATAGCGGCCGGGAACTATGGCTACACCTTC. This encodes CASSIAAGNYGYTF.

In this sample, this clone turned up once. The chain recombines TRBV6-6 with TRBJ2-7; possibly TRBD2 for D (6 bases). Germline V lookup: CDR1 MNHNY, CDR2 SVGAGI (reference sequence). The CDR3 consists of 16 residues. V was cut by 2 bases and J by 2 bases, with 16 bases left in between. CDR3 in amino acids: CASSYVRDSYPYEQYF. DNA of the CDR3: TGTGCCAGCAGTTACGTCCGGGACTCCTACCCCTACGAGCAGTACTTC.

J is TRBJ2-7 and V is TRBV7-6, with D possibly being TRBD2 (6 bases). The CDR3 spans 15 residues. Germline V lookup: CDR1 SGHVS, CDR2 FNYEAQ. V lost 2 bases to trimming and J lost 3 bases, with 14 bases between them. DNA of the CDR3: TGTGCCAGCAGCTTAATGACCGGGAGATTCTACGAGCAGTACTTC. Translating gives CASSLMTGRFYEQYF.

This sequence joins TRBV6-6 and TRBJ1-3, with 7 bases fitting TRBD1. CDR1 and CDR2 from the germline V gene are MNHNY and SVGAGI (reference sequence). Germline trimming cut 10 bases from V and 0 bases from J; bases unmatched to any gene: 9. The CDR3 contains 15 residues. Here the CDR3 DNA reads TGTGCCACTAGCCGGGACAGAAGCTCTGGAAACACCATATATTTT. Translation gives CATSRDRSSGNTIYF.

The rearrangement uses TRBV11-2 and TRBJ2-7; no firm D call. This CDR3 spans 12 amino acids. The V gene lost 8 bases and the J gene lost 3 bases, with 11 bases spanning the gap. The germline V gene encodes CDR1 SGHAT and CDR2 FQNNGV. The CDR3, as DNA: TGTGCCAGCGGTTTCTCAGGCTACGAGCAGTACTTC. It specifies CASGFSGYEQYF.

This clone has a handful of counts. This chain connects TRBV7-2 to TRBJ1-1; D gene ambiguous. The CDR3 covers 11 residues. V gave up 3 bases and J gave up 4 bases, with 3 bases separating them. Per the germline V gene, CDR1 is SGHTA and CDR2 is FQGNSA. In nucleotides, the CDR3 is TGTGCCAGCAGCTTCGGCACTGAAGCTTTCTTT. It codes for CASSFGTEAFF.

Only a few counts were recorded for this clone. V usage is TRBV9 and J usage is TRBJ1-2, with D perhaps matching TRBD1 (5 bases). Germline loops: CDR1 SGDLS, CDR2 YYNGEE. V was cut by 3 bases and J by 8 bases, with 17 bases left in between. The CDR3 runs to 14 residues. In DNA, the CDR3 is TGTGCCAGCAGCGACCATATGGGAAGGGGCGGCTACACCTTC. Its protein is CASSDHMGRGGYTF.

The V gene is TRBV29-1, the J gene TRBJ2-7; possibly TRBD1 for D (6 bases). This CDR3 comprises 14 residues. CDR1 SQVTM and CDR2 ANQGSEA come from the germline V gene. V was cut by 6 bases and J by 0 bases, with 15 bases left in between. The CDR3 nucleotides are TGCAGCGTCCTTAGACAGGATAGCTCCTACGAGCAGTACTTC. Translated, it gives CSVLRQDSSYEQYF.

The gene calls are TRBV7-9 and TRBJ2-4; the match to TRBD1 covers 11 bases. Germline V gene lookup returns CDR1 SEHNR and CDR2 FQNEAQ (reference sequence). CDR3 length: 15 amino acids. With V trimmed by 5 bases and J by 3 bases, 3 bases remained unmatched. CDR3 DNA sequence: TGTGCCAGCAGCCCCGGGACAGGGGGCAAAAACATTCAGTACTTC. Its translation: CASSPGTGGKNIQYF.

The chain links TRBV7-9 to TRBJ2-3; 10 nucleotides match TRBD2. Germline V gene sequence: CDR1 SEHNR, CDR2 FQNEAQ (reference sequence). V was clipped by 1 base and J by 13 bases; unmatched bases: 8. CDR3 length: 14 residues. The CDR3 here is CASSLGGGLAVKYF. The DNA for the CDR3 is TGTGCCAGCAGCTTAGGTGGCGGACTAGCGGTTAAGTATTTT.

This chain joins TRBV10-1 and TRBJ2-7; D unclear. The CDR3 runs to 14 residues. V dropped 0 bases and J dropped 0 bases, with 6 bases sitting between them. Per germline, CDR1 WNHNN and CDR2 SYGVQD (reference sequence). CDR3 bases: TGCGCCAGCAGTGAGTCGGGCCTCTCCTACGAGCAGTACTTC. This encodes CASSESGLSYEQYF.

The chain carries TRBV29-1 and TRBJ2-6, with 7 bases identical to TRBD2. The trim removed 4 bases at V and 0 bases at J, leaving 6 bases unmatched. This CDR3 is built from 16 residues. CDR1 is SQVTM and CDR2 is ANQGSEA in the germline V gene. This chain's CDR3 is CSVGGGGFSGANVLTF. As DNA, the CDR3 is TGCAGCGTTGGCGGGGGTGGCTTCTCTGGGGCCAACGTCCTGACTTTC.

This CDR3 reads CASSFGTSGGYEQYF. The DNA for the CDR3 is TGCGCCAGCAGCTTCGGGACTAGCGGGGGCTACGAGCAGTACTTC. The V call is TRBV5-1, the J call TRBJ2-7; 14 positions agree with TRBD2. V shed 2 bases, J shed 3 bases, and the junction held 1 base outside the gene matches. Per the germline V gene, CDR1 is SGHRS and CDR2 is YFSETQ. The CDR3 loop spans 15 amino acids.

This chain links TRBV11-2 with TRBJ2-1; D gene uncertain. The CDR3 totals 14 residues. CDR1 and CDR2 from the germline V gene are SGHAT and FQNNGV. The ends were cut back, 5 bases at V and 0 bases at J, with 8 bases in the middle. DNA of the CDR3: TGTGCCAGCAGCCCTCCCCCCTCCTACAATGAGCAGTTCTTC. This encodes CASSPPPSYNEQFF.

The chain employs TRBV20-1 and TRBJ1-3; D gene ambiguous. The V gene's germline CDR1 is DFQATT and CDR2 SNEGSKA (reference sequence). CDR3 length equals 11 residues. The V and J ends lost 4 bases and 4 bases respectively, with 5 bases between them. The CDR3 region is CSANQGNTIYF. CDR3 in DNA: TGCAGTGCTAATCAAGGAAACACCATATATTTT.

The V call is TRBV5-8, the J call TRBJ1-5, with a weak D call TRBD1 (6 bases). The germline V and J ends were trimmed by 4 bases and 0 bases, with 23 bases remaining between them. Per germline, CDR1 SGHTS and CDR2 YDEGEE. The CDR3 has 19 residues. In nucleotides, the CDR3 is TGTGCCAGCAGCGACCTAAAGGGAGGGGGTGTAAATAGCAATCAGCCCCAGCATTTT. This gives the protein CASSDLKGGGVNSNQPQHF.

The chain couples TRBV5-8 to TRBJ1-5; no reliable D call. V was trimmed by 1 base and J by 0 bases, leaving 20 bases between them. The CDR3 extends over 19 amino acids. Germline lookup yields CDR1 SGHTS and CDR2 YDEGEE. CDR3 loop: CASSLRRRQAWYSNQPQHF. The DNA for the CDR3 is TGTGCCAGCAGCTTGCGACGTCGGCAGGCGTGGTATAGCAATCAGCCCCAGCATTTT.

The rearrangement joins TRBV11-2 to TRBJ2-7, with D hard to call. Trimming cost V 1 base and J 4 bases, with 11 bases left between them. From germline, CDR1 is SGHAT and CDR2 FQNNGV. The CDR3 extends over 14 amino acids. CDR3 amino acids: CASSLVRYKYEQYF. CDR3 DNA: TGTGCCAGCAGCTTAGTGCGGTACAAGTACGAGCAGTACTTC.

The chain carries TRBV4-1 and TRBJ1-2; D is perhaps TRBD1 (6 bases). There are 15 residues in the CDR3. V lost 4 bases and J lost 2, with 14 bases in between. Germline CDR1 and CDR2: MGHRA and YSYEKL. CDR3 nucleotides: TGCGCCAGCAGCCGCGGACCGGGACAAAACTATGGCTACACCTTC. As protein: CASSRGPGQNYGYTF.

J is TRBJ2-7 and V is TRBV12-5, with 10 bases fitting TRBD2. CDR1 LGHNT and CDR2 FRNRAP come from the germline V gene. With V trimmed by 2 bases and J by 5 bases, 21 bases remained unmatched. The CDR3 extends over 20 amino acids. CDR3 region: CASGLSTIRLAGVCGDEQYF. CDR3 in DNA: TGTGCTAGTGGTTTGTCGACGATTAGACTAGCGGGTGTGTGCGGGGACGAGCAGTACTTC.

The chain is built from TRBV19 and TRBJ2-5, with TRBD1 matching 11 bases. The germline V gene has CDR1 LNHDA and CDR2 SQIVND (reference sequence). The CDR3 has 16 residues. The V segment lost 1 base and the J segment 1 base; nucleotides outside the gene matches: 2. CDR3 amino acids: CASSIGGTGGQETQYF. Here the CDR3 DNA reads TGTGCCAGTAGTATAGGAGGGACAGGGGGCCAAGAGACCCAGTACTTC.

The V gene is TRBV9, the J gene TRBJ2-1, with 7 nucleotides matching TRBD2. This CDR3 has 17 amino acids. Germline CDR1 and CDR2: SGDLS and YYNGEE. V lost 0 bases, J lost 0 bases, and 6 bases stayed unmatched. CDR3 DNA sequence: TGTGCCAGCAGCGTAGTAGCTAGCGGTAGCTCCTACAATGAGCAGTTCTTC. Translated: CASSVVASGSSYNEQFF.

The chain has TRBV19 and TRBJ1-5; maybe TRBD1 (5 bases). Looked up from germline, CDR1 is LNHDA and CDR2 is SQIVND (reference sequence). The CDR3 has 16 amino acids. V lost 5 bases and J lost 2, with 16 bases in between. The CDR3 DNA reads TGTGCCAGTAGTTTCCTCCCAGGGCTGGGCAATCAGCCCCAGCATTTT. Its protein is CASSFLPGLGNQPQHF.

In its sample, this clone ranks as large (0.1 to 1%). The chain uses TRBV18 and TRBJ2-1; D call uncertain. This CDR3 region has 13 residues. The V end lost 3 bases, the J end lost 2 bases, and 5 bases lay between the germline ends. In germline, CDR1 is KGHSH, CDR2 LQKENI. CDR3 loop: CASSPTTYNEQFF. The DNA of the CDR3 is TGTGCCAGCTCACCGACAACCTACAATGAGCAGTTCTTC.

Details on this clone: Relative to the germline gene, one junction end is altered; a read error may explain this. This chain links TRBV12-5 with TRBJ2-4; maybe TRBD2 (5 bases). The germline V gene has CDR1 LGHNT and CDR2 FRNRAP. The CDR3 covers 14 residues. The CDR3 spells CTSGLAEYRDIQYF. DNA for the CDR3: TGTACTAGTGGTTTGGCCGAATACCGAGACATTCAGTACTTC.